Listed below are T cell receptor beta chains from one sample, sequenced in a study of OX40 agonist ivuxolimab in advanced cancers. Data came from immunoSEQ multiplex PCR; TCRdb stores just in-frame clones and leaves some out. The sample holds approximately 13,000 clones, around 74% seen once. The sample was CD4+ or CD8+ T cells sorted from blood, taken in a trial of the OX40 agonist ivuxolimab. Receptors originate from an adult with an advanced solid tumor such as melanoma, head and neck, liver or kidney cancer. Both conserved end residues are trimmed from each CDR3. The order of the fields is clone size, J gene, D gene, V gene, CDR3 protein. A D gene is named only where the DNA matches it firmly. Size values are once, few and many counts, or a class for expanded clones, and some rows have none.

abundance: -; j_gene: TRBJ2-7; d_gene: TRBD1; v_gene: TRBV11-3; CDR3aa: ASSPPSGTGASRDEQY
abundance: -; j_gene: TRBJ2-3; d_gene: TRBD2; v_gene: TRBV6-4; CDR3aa: ASSDGAGGSTDTQY
abundance: -; j_gene: TRBJ2-1; d_gene: TRBD2; v_gene: TRBV10-2; CDR3aa: ASSEAGGDNEQF
abundance: -; j_gene: TRBJ2-7; d_gene: TRBD1; v_gene: TRBV7-9; CDR3aa: ASSPHFGQGVVGQY
abundance: -; j_gene: -; d_gene: -; v_gene: TRBV28; CDR3aa: ASSFVPFYEQY
abundance: -; j_gene: TRBJ2-1; d_gene: -; v_gene: TRBV11-2; CDR3aa: ASSLYRSYNEQF
abundance: few; j_gene: TRBJ2-7; d_gene: TRBD2; v_gene: TRBV27; CDR3aa: ASSSHSGRYEQY
abundance: -; j_gene: TRBJ2-1; d_gene: TRBD1; v_gene: TRBV6-1; CDR3aa: ASSADRTGVEQF
abundance: -; j_gene: TRBJ2-7; d_gene: -; v_gene: TRBV5-8; CDR3aa: ASSLALVSYEQY
abundance: -; j_gene: TRBJ2-1; d_gene: TRBD2; v_gene: TRBV25-1; CDR3aa: ASSDRIGLAGVNEQF
abundance: few; j_gene: TRBJ2-7; d_gene: -; v_gene: TRBV29-1; CDR3aa: SVELAGPYEQY
abundance: -; j_gene: TRBJ2-7; d_gene: -; v_gene: TRBV28; CDR3aa: ASSDYYEQY
abundance: -; j_gene: TRBJ2-5; d_gene: TRBD1; v_gene: TRBV11-3; CDR3aa: ASSPDRVETQY
abundance: -; j_gene: TRBJ2-2; d_gene: -; v_gene: TRBV18; CDR3aa: ASSSTGELF
abundance: large; j_gene: TRBJ2-3; d_gene: -; v_gene: TRBV7-6; CDR3aa: ASSLSRTDTQY
abundance: once; j_gene: TRBJ2-3; d_gene: TRBD2; v_gene: TRBV6-4; CDR3aa: ASSELAGADTQY
abundance: -; j_gene: TRBJ2-7; d_gene: -; v_gene: TRBV7-9; CDR3aa: ASSPGLGEQY
abundance: -; j_gene: TRBJ2-7; d_gene: -; v_gene: TRBV27; CDR3aa: ASSLGREYEQY
abundance: -; j_gene: TRBJ2-7; d_gene: TRBD2; v_gene: TRBV19; CDR3aa: ASSILAGGREQY
abundance: -; j_gene: TRBJ2-7; d_gene: TRBD2; v_gene: TRBV12-5; CDR3aa: ASYSGKAYEQY
abundance: -; j_gene: TRBJ2-4; d_gene: -; v_gene: TRBV6-1; CDR3aa: ASSEGLGKNIQY
abundance: -; j_gene: TRBJ1-2; d_gene: -; v_gene: TRBV2; CDR3aa: ASSKNLGADGYT
abundance: -; j_gene: TRBJ2-1; d_gene: -; v_gene: TRBV27; CDR3aa: ASSFTGTSDEQF
abundance: once; j_gene: TRBJ2-1; d_gene: TRBD2; v_gene: TRBV5-6; CDR3aa: ASSLGGLGYNEQF
abundance: once; j_gene: TRBJ1-5; d_gene: -; v_gene: TRBV2; CDR3aa: ASMFIAGGNQPQH
abundance: few; j_gene: TRBJ2-1; d_gene: TRBD2; v_gene: TRBV6-4; CDR3aa: ASSLLAASSYNEQF
abundance: medium-sized; j_gene: TRBJ1-4; d_gene: -; v_gene: TRBV5-1; CDR3aa: ASSPRGAGPQIPGELF
abundance: -; j_gene: TRBJ1-1; d_gene: -; v_gene: TRBV4-1; CDR3aa: ASSQDRNTEAF
abundance: -; j_gene: TRBJ2-1; d_gene: TRBD1; v_gene: TRBV4-1; CDR3aa: ASSQVGTGIYEQF
abundance: -; j_gene: TRBJ1-5; d_gene: -; v_gene: TRBV19; CDR3aa: ASNEYRHSNQPQH
abundance: -; j_gene: TRBJ2-1; d_gene: -; v_gene: TRBV7-8; CDR3aa: ASSPQTVSSYNEQF